The source of this T cell receptor beta chain is a study of identical twins. The study's findings and limits: Twin pairs had excess sharing that was weaker in beta out-of-frame sequences.

This clonotype was detected a few times. Its target is unknown. V lost 3 bases, J lost 2 bases, and 5 bases stayed unmatched. This CDR3 is built from 16 residues. Germline CDR1 and CDR2: DFQATT and SNEGSKA (reference sequence). cDNA molecules carried unique molecular identifiers, and template switching added a universal primer site. TCRdb reprocessed the 5' RACE reads via MiXCR and lists one record per CDR3 protein. Among roughly 250,000 distinct CDR3 sequences, 11% to 15% were seen once, and the ten largest hold approximately 8.2%. The TCR sequence derives from a woman under 30 in good health. The chain links TRBV20-1 to TRBJ2-7; 15 nucleotides line up with TRBD2. The sample was memory (CD45RO+) T cells sorted from blood. The CDR3 loop reads CSASSGTSGGTYEQYF. CDR3 DNA sequence: TGCAGTGCTAGTTCCGGGACTAGCGGGGGGACCTACGAGCAGTACTTC.